The 4 T cell receptor beta chains below come from one sample, sequenced in a study of blood T cell repertoires in COVID-19. TCRdb's copy holds only in-frame clones and misses some; the assay was immunoSEQ multiplex PCR. This sample has 100,000 to 120,000 clones; approximately 85% occur once, and the top ten carry around 3.5%. Material for sequencing was peripheral blood. These receptors came from a man in his forties with acute or convalescent COVID-19.

J is TRBJ1-3 and V is TRBV21-1; the table's D call of TRBD1 was not tested on the DNA. TRBV21-1 is noted as a pseudogene. There are 17 residues in the CDR3. The CDR3 reads CASSNLGDRGGGNTIYF. In DNA, the CDR3 is TGTGCCAGCAGCAATTTAGGGGACAGGGGAGGTGGAAACACCATATATTTT.

This clone was seen only a few times. V usage is TRBV4-2 and J usage is TRBJ1-3, with TRBD1 matching 7 bases. V lost 0 bases, J lost 0 bases, and 8 bases stayed unmatched. The germline V gene encodes CDR1 LGHNA and CDR2 YNFKEQ. The CDR3 runs 18 residues. DNA of the CDR3: TGTGCCAGCAGCCAAGAAACAGGGGCTGTCGTCTCTGGAAACACCATATATTTT. Protein sequence: CASSQETGAVVSGNTIYF.

The gene calls are TRBV19 and TRBJ2-2; a possible D gene is TRBD1 (5 bases). CDR1 and CDR2 (germline): LNHDA, SQIVND (reference sequence). With 6 bases removed from V and 6 bases from J, the gap between germline ends came to 11 bases. This CDR3 has 13 residues. The CDR3 spells CASSPVQAGELFF. As DNA, the CDR3 is TGTGCCAGTAGCCCCGTACAGGCCGGGGAGCTGTTTTTT.

The V gene is TRBV5-4, the J gene TRBJ1-2; maybe TRBD1 (6 bases). This CDR3 comprises 12 residues. Germline lookup yields CDR1 SGHNT and CDR2 YYREEE (reference sequence). The germline V and J ends were trimmed by 3 bases and 8 bases, with 11 bases remaining between them. The CDR3 reads CASSYREQGYTF. As DNA, the CDR3 is TGTGCCAGCAGCTACAGGGAGCAGGGCTACACCTTC.